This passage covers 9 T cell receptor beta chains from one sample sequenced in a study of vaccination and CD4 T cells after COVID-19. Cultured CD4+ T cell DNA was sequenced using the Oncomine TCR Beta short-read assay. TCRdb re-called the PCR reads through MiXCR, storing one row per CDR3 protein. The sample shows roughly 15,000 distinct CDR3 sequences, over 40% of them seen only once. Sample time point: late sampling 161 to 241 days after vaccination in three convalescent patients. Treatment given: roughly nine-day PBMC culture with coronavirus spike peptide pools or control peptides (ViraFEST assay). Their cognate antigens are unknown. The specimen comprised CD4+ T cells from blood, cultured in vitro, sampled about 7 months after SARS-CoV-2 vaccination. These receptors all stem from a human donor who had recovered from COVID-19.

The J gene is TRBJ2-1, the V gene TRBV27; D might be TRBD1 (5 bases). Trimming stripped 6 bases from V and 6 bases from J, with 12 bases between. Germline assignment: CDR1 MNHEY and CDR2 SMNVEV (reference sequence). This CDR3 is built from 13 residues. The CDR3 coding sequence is TGTGCCAGCAGCCAAGACAGTAGCAATGAGCAGTTCTTC. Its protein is CASSQDSSNEQFF.

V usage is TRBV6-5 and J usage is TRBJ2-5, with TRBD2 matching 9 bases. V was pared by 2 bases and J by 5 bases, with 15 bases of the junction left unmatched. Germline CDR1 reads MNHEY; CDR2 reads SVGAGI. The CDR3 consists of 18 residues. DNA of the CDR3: TGTGCCAGCAGTTACGGCGGCGTGAGCGGGGGGCCGGGGGAGACCCAGTACTTC. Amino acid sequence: CASSYGGVSGGPGETQYF.

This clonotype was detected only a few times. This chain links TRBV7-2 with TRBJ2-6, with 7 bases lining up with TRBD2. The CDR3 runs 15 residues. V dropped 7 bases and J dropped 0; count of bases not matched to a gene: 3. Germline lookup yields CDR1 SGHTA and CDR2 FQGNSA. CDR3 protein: CASNPGGSGANVLTF. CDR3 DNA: TGTGCCAGCAACCCGGGGGGCTCTGGGGCCAACGTCCTGACTTTC.

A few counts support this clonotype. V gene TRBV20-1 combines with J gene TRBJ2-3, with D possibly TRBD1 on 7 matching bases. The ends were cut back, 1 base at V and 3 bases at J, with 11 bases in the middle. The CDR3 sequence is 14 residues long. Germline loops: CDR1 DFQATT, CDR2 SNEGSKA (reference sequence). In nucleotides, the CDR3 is TGCAGTGCTAGAGGACAGGGAGGAACAGATACGCAGTATTTT. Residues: CSARGQGGTDTQYF.

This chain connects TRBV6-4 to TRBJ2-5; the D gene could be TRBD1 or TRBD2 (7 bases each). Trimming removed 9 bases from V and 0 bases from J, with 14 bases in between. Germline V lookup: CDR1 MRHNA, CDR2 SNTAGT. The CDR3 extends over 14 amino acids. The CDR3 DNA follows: TGTGCCAGTCAGGGGGGGGAGTACCAAGAGACCCAGTACTTC. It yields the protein CASQGGEYQETQYF.

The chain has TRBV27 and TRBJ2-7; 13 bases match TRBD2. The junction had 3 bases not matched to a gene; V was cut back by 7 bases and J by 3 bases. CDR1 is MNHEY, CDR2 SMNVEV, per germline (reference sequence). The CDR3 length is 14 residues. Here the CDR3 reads CASTRLAGGYEQYF. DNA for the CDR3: TGTGCCAGCACCCGACTAGCGGGAGGCTACGAGCAGTACTTC.

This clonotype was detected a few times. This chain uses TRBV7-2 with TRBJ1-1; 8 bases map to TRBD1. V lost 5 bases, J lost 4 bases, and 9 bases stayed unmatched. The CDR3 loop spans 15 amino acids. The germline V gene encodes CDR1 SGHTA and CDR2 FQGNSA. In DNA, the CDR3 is TGTGCCAGCAGCCCGTCGACAGGGGTGGCCACTGAAGCTTTCTTT. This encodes CASSPSTGVATEAFF.

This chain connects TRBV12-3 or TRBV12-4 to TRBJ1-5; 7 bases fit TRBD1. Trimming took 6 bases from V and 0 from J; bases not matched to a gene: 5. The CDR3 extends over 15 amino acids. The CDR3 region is CASSVQGPSNQPQHF. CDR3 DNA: TGTGCCAGCAGCGTACAGGGGCCTAGCAATCAGCCCCAGCATTTT.

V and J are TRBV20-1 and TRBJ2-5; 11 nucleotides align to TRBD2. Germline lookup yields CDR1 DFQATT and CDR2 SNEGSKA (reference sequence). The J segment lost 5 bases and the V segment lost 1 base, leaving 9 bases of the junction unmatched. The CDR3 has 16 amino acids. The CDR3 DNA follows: TGCAGTGCTAGAGCCCCGGGGACTAGCGGCGCCGAGACCCAGTACTTC. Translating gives CSARAPGTSGAETQYF.